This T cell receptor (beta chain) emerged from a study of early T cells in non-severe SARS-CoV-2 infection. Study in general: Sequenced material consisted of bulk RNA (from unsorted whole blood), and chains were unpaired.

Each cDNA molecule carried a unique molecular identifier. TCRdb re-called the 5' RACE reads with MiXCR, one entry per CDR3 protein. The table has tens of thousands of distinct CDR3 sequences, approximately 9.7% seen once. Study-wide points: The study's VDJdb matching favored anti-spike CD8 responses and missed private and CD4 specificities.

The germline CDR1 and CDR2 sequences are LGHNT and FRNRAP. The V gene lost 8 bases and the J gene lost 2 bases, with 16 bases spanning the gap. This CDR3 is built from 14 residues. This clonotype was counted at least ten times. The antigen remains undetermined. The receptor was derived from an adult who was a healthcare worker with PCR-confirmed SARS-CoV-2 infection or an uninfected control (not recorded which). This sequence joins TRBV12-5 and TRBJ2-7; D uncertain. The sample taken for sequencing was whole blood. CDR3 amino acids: CASSRVNGPYEQYF. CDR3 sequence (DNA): TGTGCTAGTAGTCGAGTCAATGGCCCCTACGAGCAGTACTTC.